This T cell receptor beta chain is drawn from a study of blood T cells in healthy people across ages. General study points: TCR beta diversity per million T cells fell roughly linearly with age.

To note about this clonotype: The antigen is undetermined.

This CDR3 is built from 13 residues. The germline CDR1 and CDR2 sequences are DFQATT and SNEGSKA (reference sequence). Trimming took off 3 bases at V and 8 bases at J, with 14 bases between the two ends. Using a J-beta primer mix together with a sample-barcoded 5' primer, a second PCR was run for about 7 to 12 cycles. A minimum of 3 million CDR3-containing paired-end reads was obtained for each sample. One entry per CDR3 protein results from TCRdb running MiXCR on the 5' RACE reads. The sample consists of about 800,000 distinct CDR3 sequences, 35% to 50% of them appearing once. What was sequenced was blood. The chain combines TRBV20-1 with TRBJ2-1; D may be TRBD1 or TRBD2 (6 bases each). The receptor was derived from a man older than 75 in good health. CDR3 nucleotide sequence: TGCAGTGCTAGGGGGGGCCAAATCGATGAGCAGTTCTTC. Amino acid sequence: CSARGGQIDEQFF.